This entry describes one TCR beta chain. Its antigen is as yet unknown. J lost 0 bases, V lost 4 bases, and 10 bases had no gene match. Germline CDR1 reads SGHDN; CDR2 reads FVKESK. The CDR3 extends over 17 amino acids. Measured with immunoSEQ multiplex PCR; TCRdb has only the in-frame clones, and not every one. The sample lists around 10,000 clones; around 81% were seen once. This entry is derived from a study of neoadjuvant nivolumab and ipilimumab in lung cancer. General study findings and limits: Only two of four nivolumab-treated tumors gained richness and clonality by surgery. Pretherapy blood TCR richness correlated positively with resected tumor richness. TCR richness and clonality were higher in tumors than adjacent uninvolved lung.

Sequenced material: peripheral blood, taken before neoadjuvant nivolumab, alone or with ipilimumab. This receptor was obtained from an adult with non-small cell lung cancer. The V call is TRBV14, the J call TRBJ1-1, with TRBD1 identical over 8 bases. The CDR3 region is CASSPLRTGHMNTEAFF. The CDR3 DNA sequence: TGTGCCAGCAGCCCTCTCCGGACAGGGCATATGAACACTGAAGCTTTCTTT. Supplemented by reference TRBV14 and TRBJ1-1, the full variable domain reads EAGVTQFPSHSVIEKGQTVTLRCDPISGHDNLYWYRRVMGKEIKFLLHFVKESKQDESGMPNNRFLAERTGGTYSTLKVQPAELEDSGVYFCASSPLRTGHMNTEAFFGQGTRLTVV.